This T cell receptor beta chain was obtained from a study of blood T cell repertoires in COVID-19. Study information: Acute and convalescent COVID-19 samples came from the United States, Italy and Spain. PBMCs, B-cell-depleted T cells, or T cells provided the cDNA or gDNA that made up the material.

In the original analysis: Quantification of nucleated cells was approximated via reference gene primer amplification. Clones were read by immunoSEQ multiplex PCR, and TCRdb kept only the in-frame ones, dropping some. The DNA gave D and trimming, while V, J and clone size come from that table. The repertoire holds 98,000 or so clones, with about 80% as singletons. Trimming took 0 bases from V and 4 from J, leaving 16 bases between them. This CDR3 spans 17 amino acids. Germline V gene lookup returns CDR1 LGHNA and CDR2 YNFKEQ. J is TRBJ1-5 and V is TRBV4-2, with a tentative D call TRBD1 (5 bases). Sequences were obtained from peripheral blood. The clonotype was recovered from a man between 60 and 70 years old with acute or convalescent COVID-19. The CDR3: CASSQDSGGSRNQPQHF. CDR3 DNA: TGTGCCAGCAGCCAAGATTCCGGGGGAAGTCGTAATCAGCCCCAGCATTTT.